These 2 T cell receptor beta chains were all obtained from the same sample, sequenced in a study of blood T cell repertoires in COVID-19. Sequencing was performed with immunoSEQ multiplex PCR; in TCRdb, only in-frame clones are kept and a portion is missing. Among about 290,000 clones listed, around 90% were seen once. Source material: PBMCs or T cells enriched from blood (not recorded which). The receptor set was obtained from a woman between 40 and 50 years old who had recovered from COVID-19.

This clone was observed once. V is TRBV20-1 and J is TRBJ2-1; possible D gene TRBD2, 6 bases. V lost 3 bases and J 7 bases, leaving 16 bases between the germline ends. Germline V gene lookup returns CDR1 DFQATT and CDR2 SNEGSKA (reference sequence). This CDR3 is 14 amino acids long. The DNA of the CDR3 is TGCAGTGCTAGTTGGGGGGAAAGTTTTAATGAGCAGTTCTTC. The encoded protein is CSASWGESFNEQFF.

CDR3 protein: CASSQDEGFNYGYTF. As DNA, the CDR3 is TGTGCCAGCAGCCAAGATGAGGGTTTCAACTATGGCTACACCTTC. The chain joins TRBV4-2 to TRBJ1-2; unclear D gene. Trimming left V 0 bases short and J 2 bases short, with 10 bases between. Looked up from germline, CDR1 is LGHNA and CDR2 is YNFKEQ. The CDR3 extends over 15 amino acids.